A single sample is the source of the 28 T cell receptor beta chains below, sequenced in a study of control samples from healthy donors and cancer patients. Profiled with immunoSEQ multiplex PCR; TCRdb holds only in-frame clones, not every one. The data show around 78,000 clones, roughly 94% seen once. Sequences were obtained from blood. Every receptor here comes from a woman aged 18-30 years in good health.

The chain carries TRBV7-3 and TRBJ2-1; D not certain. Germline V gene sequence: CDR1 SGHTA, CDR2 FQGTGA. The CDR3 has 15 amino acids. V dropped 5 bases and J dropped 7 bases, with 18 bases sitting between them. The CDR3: CASSRRAAERNEQFF. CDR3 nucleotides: TGTGCCAGCAGCCGACGGGCGGCCGAACGAAATGAGCAGTTCTTC.

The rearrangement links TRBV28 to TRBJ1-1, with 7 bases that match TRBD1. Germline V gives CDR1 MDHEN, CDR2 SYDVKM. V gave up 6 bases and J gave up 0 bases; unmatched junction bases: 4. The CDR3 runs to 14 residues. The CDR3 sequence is CASRPTGMNTEAFF. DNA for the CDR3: TGTGCCAGCAGGCCGACAGGGATGAACACTGAAGCTTTCTTT.

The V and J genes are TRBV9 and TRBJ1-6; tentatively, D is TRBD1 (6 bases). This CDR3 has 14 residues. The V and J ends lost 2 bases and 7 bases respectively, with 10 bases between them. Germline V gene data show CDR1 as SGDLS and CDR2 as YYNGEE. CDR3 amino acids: CASSVSGENSPLHF. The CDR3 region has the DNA TGTGCCAGCAGCGTTTCAGGGGAAAATTCACCCCTCCACTTT.

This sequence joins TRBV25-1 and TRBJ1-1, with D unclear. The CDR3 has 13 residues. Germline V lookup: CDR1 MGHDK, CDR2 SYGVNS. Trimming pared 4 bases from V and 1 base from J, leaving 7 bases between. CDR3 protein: CASSGTKNTEAFF. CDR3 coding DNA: TGTGCCAGCAGTGGTACCAAGAACACTGAAGCTTTCTTT.

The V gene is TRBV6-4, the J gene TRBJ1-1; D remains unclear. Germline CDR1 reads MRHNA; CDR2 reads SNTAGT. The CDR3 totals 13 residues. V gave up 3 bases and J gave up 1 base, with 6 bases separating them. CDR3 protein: CASSEAENTEAFF. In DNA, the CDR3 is TGTGCCAGCAGTGAGGCTGAGAACACTGAAGCTTTCTTT.

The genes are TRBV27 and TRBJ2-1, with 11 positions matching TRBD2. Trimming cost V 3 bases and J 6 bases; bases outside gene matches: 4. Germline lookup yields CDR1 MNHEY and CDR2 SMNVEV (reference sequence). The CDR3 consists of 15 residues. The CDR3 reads CASSLGLAVLNEQFF. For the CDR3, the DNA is TGTGCCAGCAGTTTGGGACTAGCGGTCCTCAATGAGCAGTTCTTC.

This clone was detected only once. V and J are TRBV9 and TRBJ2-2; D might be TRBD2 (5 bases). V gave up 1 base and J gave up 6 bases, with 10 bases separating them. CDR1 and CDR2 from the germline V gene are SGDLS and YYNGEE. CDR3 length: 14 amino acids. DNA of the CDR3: TGTGCCAGCAGCGTACCGGGGATTGCCGGGGAGCTGTTTTTT. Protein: CASSVPGIAGELFF.

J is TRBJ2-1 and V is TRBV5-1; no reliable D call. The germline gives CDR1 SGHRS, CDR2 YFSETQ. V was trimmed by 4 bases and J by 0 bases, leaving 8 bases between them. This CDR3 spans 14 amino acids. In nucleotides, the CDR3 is TGCGCCAGCAGCGGGAAAAGCTCCTACAATGAGCAGTTCTTC. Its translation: CASSGKSSYNEQFF.

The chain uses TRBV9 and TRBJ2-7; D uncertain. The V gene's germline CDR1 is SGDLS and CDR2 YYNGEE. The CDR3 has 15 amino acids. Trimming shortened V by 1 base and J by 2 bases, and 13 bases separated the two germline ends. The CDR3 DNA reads TGTGCCAGCAGCGTAACCACGGTCCCTCCCTACGAGCAGTACTTC. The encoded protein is CASSVTTVPPYEQYF.

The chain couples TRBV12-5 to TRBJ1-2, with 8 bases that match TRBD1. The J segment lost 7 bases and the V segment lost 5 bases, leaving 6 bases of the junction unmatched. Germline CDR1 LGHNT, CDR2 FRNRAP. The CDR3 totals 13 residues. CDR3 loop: CASGLSGGPGYTF. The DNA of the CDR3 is TGTGCTAGTGGTCTATCAGGGGGCCCTGGCTACACCTTC.

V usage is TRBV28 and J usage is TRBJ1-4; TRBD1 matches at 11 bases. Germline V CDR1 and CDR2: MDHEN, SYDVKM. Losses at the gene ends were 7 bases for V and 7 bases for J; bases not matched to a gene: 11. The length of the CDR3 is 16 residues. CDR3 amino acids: CASNKDRGLRGEKLFF. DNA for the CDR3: TGTGCCAGCAACAAGGACAGGGGGCTTAGGGGTGAAAAACTGTTTTTT.

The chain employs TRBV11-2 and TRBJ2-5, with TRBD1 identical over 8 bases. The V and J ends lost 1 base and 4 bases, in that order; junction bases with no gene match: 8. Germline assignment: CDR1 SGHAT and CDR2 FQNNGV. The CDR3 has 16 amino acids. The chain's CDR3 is CASSLGPRGRRETQYF. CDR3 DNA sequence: TGTGCCAGCAGCTTAGGACCCAGGGGGCGACGAGAGACCCAGTACTTC.

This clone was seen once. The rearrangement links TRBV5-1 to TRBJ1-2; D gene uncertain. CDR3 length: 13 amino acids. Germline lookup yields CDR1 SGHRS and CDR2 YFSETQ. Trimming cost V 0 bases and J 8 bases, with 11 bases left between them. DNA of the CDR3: TGCGCCAGCAGCTTGGGCTCCTCCCGGGGCTACACCTTC. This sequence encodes CASSLGSSRGYTF.

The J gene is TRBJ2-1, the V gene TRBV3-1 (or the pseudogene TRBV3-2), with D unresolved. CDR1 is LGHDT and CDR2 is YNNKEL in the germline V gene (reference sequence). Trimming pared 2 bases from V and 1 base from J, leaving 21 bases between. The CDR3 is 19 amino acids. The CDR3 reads CASSQSSRQRLISYNEQFF. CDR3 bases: TGTGCCAGCAGCCAAAGCTCCCGCCAGCGTTTAATTTCCTACAATGAGCAGTTCTTC.

The CDR3 is CASSDRGRTEQYF. The CDR3 DNA sequence: TGTGCCAGTAGCGACAGGGGAAGGACCGAGCAGTACTTC. The V gene is TRBV19, the J gene TRBJ2-7; 8 positions match TRBD1. The CDR3 runs to 13 residues. The germline V gene has CDR1 LNHDA and CDR2 SQIVND (reference sequence). J gave up 6 bases and V 6 bases, and 7 bases lay outside the gene matches.

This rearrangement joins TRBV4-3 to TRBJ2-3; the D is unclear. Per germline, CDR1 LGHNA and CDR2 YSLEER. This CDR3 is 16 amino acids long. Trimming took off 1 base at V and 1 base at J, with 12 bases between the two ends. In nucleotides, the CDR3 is TGCGCCAGCAGCCAAGGTCGACCTAGGGGCACAGATACGCAGTATTTT. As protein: CASSQGRPRGTDTQYF.

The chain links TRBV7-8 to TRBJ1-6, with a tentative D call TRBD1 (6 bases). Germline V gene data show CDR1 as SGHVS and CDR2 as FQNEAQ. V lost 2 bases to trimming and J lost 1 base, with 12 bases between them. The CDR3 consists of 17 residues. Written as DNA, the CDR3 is TGTGCCAGCAGCTTAACGGGGGGCGAGTCCTATAATTCACCCCTCCACTTT. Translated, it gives CASSLTGGESYNSPLHF.

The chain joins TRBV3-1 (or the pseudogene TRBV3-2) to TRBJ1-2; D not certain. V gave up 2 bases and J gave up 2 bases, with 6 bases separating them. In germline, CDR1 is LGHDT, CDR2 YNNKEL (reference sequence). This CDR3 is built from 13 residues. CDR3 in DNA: TGTGCCAGCAGCCAACGGCAGAACTATGGCTACACCTTC. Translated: CASSQRQNYGYTF.

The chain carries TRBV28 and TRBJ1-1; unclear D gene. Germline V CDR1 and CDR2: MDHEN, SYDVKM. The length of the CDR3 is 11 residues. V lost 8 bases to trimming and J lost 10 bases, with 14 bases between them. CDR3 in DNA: TGTGCCAGCCACGGCCCCCCCTTAGCTTTCTTT. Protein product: CASHGPPLAFF.

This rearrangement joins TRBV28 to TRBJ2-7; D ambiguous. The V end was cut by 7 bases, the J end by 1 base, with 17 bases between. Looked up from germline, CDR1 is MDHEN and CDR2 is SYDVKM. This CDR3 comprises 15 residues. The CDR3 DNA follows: TGTGCCAGCATCACCACGGGCGGAAGGTCCTACGAGCAGTACTTC. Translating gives CASITTGGRSYEQYF.

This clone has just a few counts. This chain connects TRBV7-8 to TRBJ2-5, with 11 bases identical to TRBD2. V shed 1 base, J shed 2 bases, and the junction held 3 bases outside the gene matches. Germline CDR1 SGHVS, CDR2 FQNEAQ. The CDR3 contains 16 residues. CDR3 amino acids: CASSLGSGRGQETQYF. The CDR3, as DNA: TGTGCCAGCAGCTTAGGTAGCGGGAGGGGGCAAGAGACCCAGTACTTC.

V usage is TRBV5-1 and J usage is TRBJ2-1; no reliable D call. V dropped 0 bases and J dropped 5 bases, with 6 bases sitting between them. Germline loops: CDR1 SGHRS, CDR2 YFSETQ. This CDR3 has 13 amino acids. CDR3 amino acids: CASSLASHNEQFF. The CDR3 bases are TGCGCCAGCAGCTTGGCCAGCCACAATGAGCAGTTCTTC.

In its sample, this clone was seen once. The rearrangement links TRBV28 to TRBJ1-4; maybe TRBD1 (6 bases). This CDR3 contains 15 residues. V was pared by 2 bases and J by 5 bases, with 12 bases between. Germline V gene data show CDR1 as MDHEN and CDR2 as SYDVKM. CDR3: CASSLRQGSNEKLFF. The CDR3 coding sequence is TGTGCCAGCAGTTTACGGCAGGGGTCGAATGAAAAACTGTTTTTT.

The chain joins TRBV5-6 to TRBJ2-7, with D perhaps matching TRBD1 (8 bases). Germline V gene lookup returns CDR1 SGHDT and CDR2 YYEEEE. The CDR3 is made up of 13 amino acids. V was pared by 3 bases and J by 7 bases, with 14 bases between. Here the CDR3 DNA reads TGTGCCAGCAGCTCTCCACAGGGGGGGGAGCAGTACTTC. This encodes CASSSPQGGEQYF.

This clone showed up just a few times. The chain's CDR3 is CASSAGTGGFSDEQFF. The CDR3 nucleotides are TGTGCCAGCAGCGCCGGGACAGGGGGCTTTTCCGATGAGCAGTTCTTC. The chain employs TRBV9 and TRBJ2-1, with 12 positions matching TRBD1. CDR3 size: 16 residues. The ends lost 3 bases at V and 8 bases at J; junction bases unmatched: 9. CDR1 and CDR2 (germline): SGDLS, YYNGEE.

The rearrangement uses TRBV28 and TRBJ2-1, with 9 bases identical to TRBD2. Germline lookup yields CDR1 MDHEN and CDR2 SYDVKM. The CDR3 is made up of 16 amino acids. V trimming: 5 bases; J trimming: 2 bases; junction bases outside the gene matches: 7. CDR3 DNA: TGTGCCAGCAGTCCGATGAGACTAGCGGCCTACAATGAGCAGTTCTTC. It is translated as CASSPMRLAAYNEQFF.

CDR3 protein: CASSDDPYGYTF. The CDR3 DNA is TGTGCCAGCAGCGACGACCCATATGGCTACACCTTC. The rearrangement links TRBV7-9 to TRBJ1-2; D ambiguous. CDR3 length: 12 amino acids. V gave up 5 bases and J gave up 5 bases, with 9 bases separating them. CDR1 and CDR2 (germline): SEHNR, FQNEAQ (reference sequence).

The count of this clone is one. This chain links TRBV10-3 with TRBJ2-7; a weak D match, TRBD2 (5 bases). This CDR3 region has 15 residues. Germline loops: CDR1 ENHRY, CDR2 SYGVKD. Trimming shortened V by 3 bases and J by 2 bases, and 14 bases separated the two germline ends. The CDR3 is CAISERADTAYEQYF. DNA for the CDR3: TGTGCCATCAGTGAAAGAGCGGATACCGCCTACGAGCAGTACTTC.